These 10 T cell receptor beta chains came from one sample sequenced in a study of T cells in Graves' hyperthyroidism and ophthalmopathy. The investigators amplified TCR beta CDR3 regions from RNA transcripts. First-round RT-PCR targeting the TCR CDR3 was performed with the HTBI primer set. TCRdb analysed the multiplex PCR reads with MiXCR anew, one entry per CDR3 protein. The repertoire holds 450,000 to 600,000 distinct CDR3 sequences, with about 20% as singletons. Sequenced sample: blood. The receptors were gathered from a man aged 40-49 years with Graves' ophthalmopathy.

The CDR3 nucleotides read TGTGCCAGTCGCAACAGGGGGCTGAACACTGAAGCTTTCTTT. Encoded protein: CASRNRGLNTEAFF. V and J are TRBV19 and TRBJ1-1, with 9 bases that match TRBD1. With V trimmed by 8 bases and J by 0 bases, 4 bases remained unmatched. The CDR3 contains 14 residues. CDR1 and CDR2 (germline): LNHDA, SQIVND (reference sequence). The full variable domain, with the rest looked up from reference TRBV19 and TRBJ1-1, is DGGITQSPKYLFRKEGQNVTLSCEQNLNHDAMYWYRQDPGQGLRLIYYSQIVNDFQKGDIAEGYSVSREKKESFPLTVTSAQKNPTAFYLCASRNRGLNTEAFFGQGTRLTVV.

This clonotype came up many times. The chain is built from TRBV7-3 and TRBJ2-2; D gene uncertain. The CDR3 is 13 amino acids. Trimming removed 5 bases at V and 4 bases at J, with 8 bases between. The germline gives CDR1 SGHTA, CDR2 FQGTGA. This CDR3 reads CASSPHGTGELFF. Written as DNA, the CDR3 is TGTGCCAGCAGCCCCCACGGCACCGGGGAGCTGTTTTTT. The full variable domain, its missing parts supplied by reference TRBV7-3 and TRBJ2-2, is GAGVSQTPSNKVTEKGKYVELRCDPISGHTALYWYRQSLGQGPEFLIYFQGTGAADDSGLPNDRFFAVRPEGSVSTLKIQRTERGDSAVYLCASSPHGTGELFFGEGSRLTVL.

Turning to this clonotype: A junction boundary mismatches the germline segment, possibly from a read error. The chain is built from TRBV5-1 and TRBJ2-7; 7 bases map to TRBD1. CDR1 and CDR2 (germline): SGHRS, YFSETQ. The length of the CDR3 is 13 residues. The CDR3 sequence is CASSLATGAEQHF. In DNA, the CDR3 is TGCGCCAGCAGCTTGGCCACAGGGGCCGAGCAGCACTTC. The whole variable domain, filled in from reference TRBV5-1 and TRBJ2-7, reads KAGVTQTPRYLIKTRGQQVTLSCSPISGHRSVSWYQQTPGQGLQFLFEYFSETQRNKGNFPGRFSGRQFSNSRSEMNVSTLELGDSALYLCASSLATGAEQHFGPGTRLTVT.

The sample holds a few counts of this clonotype. The chain couples TRBV6-1 to TRBJ2-7; 7 nucleotides agree with TRBD2. Trimming at V came to 6 bases and at J to 0 bases, leaving 5 bases not matched to a gene. Germline V gene data show CDR1 as MNHNS and CDR2 as SASEGT. There are 14 residues in the CDR3. The CDR3, as DNA: TGTGCCAGCAGGAGGGAGGGCCTCTCCTACGAGCAGTACTTC. The encoded protein is CASRREGLSYEQYF.

The chain joins TRBV25-1 to TRBJ2-2; tentative D call: TRBD2 (5 bases). CDR1 MGHDK and CDR2 SYGVNS come from the germline V gene. The CDR3 is made up of 15 amino acids. The V end was cut by 3 bases, the J end by 4 bases, with 12 bases between. This CDR3 reads CASSEDRAGTGELFF. The CDR3 bases are TGTGCCAGCAGTGAGGATAGGGCGGGCACCGGGGAGCTGTTTTTT.

There are a few counts of this clonotype. The rearrangement joins TRBV5-1 to TRBJ1-2; 10 nucleotides match TRBD1. The CDR3 spans 17 residues. CDR1 is SGHRS, CDR2 YFSETQ, per germline. V dropped 0 bases and J dropped 1; count of bases not matched to a gene: 6. CDR3 sequence reads: CASSLGLGDRGNYGYTF. CDR3 DNA: TGCGCCAGCAGCTTGGGGCTGGGGGACAGGGGTAACTATGGCTACACCTTC.

The chain is built from TRBV4-1 and TRBJ1-1; TRBD1 matches 7 bases. Per the germline V gene, CDR1 is MGHRA and CDR2 is YSYEKL. Trimming at V came to 0 bases and at J to 4 bases, leaving 14 bases not matched to a gene. This CDR3 is 18 amino acids long. Here the CDR3 reads CASSQDPGRGVLGTEAFF. Here the CDR3 DNA reads TGCGCCAGCAGCCAAGATCCTGGCAGGGGGGTTTTAGGCACTGAAGCTTTCTTT.

This clonotype appeared a few times. This chain links TRBV9 with TRBJ1-4; TRBD1 is a possible D gene (6 bases). Germline values: CDR1 SGDLS, CDR2 YYNGEE. V was clipped by 3 bases and J by 7 bases, with 16 bases between them. The CDR3 has 15 residues. In nucleotides, the CDR3 is TGTGCCAGCAGCGCCAGATCCGGGACATCTGAAAAACTGTTTTTT. Its protein is CASSARSGTSEKLFF.

V is TRBV5-5 and J is TRBJ1-1; no clear D. The CDR3 is 15 residues long. The germline gives CDR1 SGHKS, CDR2 YYEKEE (reference sequence). V was shortened by 2 bases and J by 3 bases, with 14 bases between the two germline ends. The CDR3 spells CASSLRGVSDTEAFF. The CDR3 nucleotides are TGTGCCAGCAGCTTACGGGGTGTATCGGACACTGAAGCTTTCTTT. Using reference TRBV5-5 and TRBJ1-1 for the parts outside the CDR3, the full variable domain is DAGVTQSPTHLIKTRGQQVTLRCSPISGHKSVSWYQQVLGQGPQFIFQYYEKEERGRGNFPDRFSARQFPNYSSELNVNALLLGDSALYLCASSLRGVSDTEAFFGQGTRLTVV.

This clonotype was observed a few times. The gene calls are TRBV19 and TRBJ1-2; TRBD1 aligns across 9 bases. Trimming removed 3 bases from V and 6 bases from J; junction bases left unmatched: 5. Germline V gene data show CDR1 as LNHDA and CDR2 as SQIVND (reference sequence). This CDR3 spans 14 amino acids. The CDR3 DNA reads TGTGCCAGTAGTATTGGGACAGGGTATAATGGCTACACCTTC. Amino acid sequence: CASSIGTGYNGYTF.